Below, 8 T cell receptor beta chains from the same sample are listed, as sequenced in a study of CD8 T cells in Susac syndrome. With random hexamers, reverse transcription was performed on about 0.5 to 1 ug of RNA. TCRdb ran MiXCR on the immunoSEQ multiplex PCR reads and lists one entry per CDR3 protein. The table records about 200,000 distinct CDR3 sequences, 95% of them present only once. Sequencing was done on a sample of CD4+ T cells from PBMCs. Receptors were obtained from a human donor in good health.

This clonotype appeared a single time. The rearrangement uses TRBV29-1 and TRBJ2-1; 15 nucleotides align to TRBD2. CDR3 length: 13 residues. V shed 5 bases and J 13 bases; nucleotides not matched to a gene: 6. Germline V CDR1 and CDR2: SQVTM, ANQGSEA. The CDR3 is CSVRTSGGASQFF. Written as DNA, the CDR3 is TGCAGCGTTAGGACTAGCGGGGGGGCAAGTCAGTTCTTC.

V is TRBV5-1 and J is TRBJ2-3, with TRBD2 as a possible D gene (5 bases). CDR3 size: 12 residues. The V end was cut by 7 bases, the J end by 8 bases, with 14 bases between. Germline V lookup: CDR1 SGHRS, CDR2 YFSETQ. The CDR3 region is CASAPGLGTQYF. CDR3 bases: TGCGCCAGCGCCCCGGGGTTGGGTACGCAGTATTTT.

The genes are TRBV28 and TRBJ2-1; D not certain. Between the trimmed V and J ends, which lost 4 bases and 1 base, there was a span of 14 bases. CDR3 length: 16 residues. Germline loops: CDR1 MDHEN, CDR2 SYDVKM. The DNA for the CDR3 is TGTGCCAGCAGTTCGCTGGGGATTTGGTCCTACAATGAGCAGTTCTTC. Amino acid sequence: CASSSLGIWSYNEQFF.

The chain recombines TRBV18 with TRBJ2-5, with 7 nucleotides matching TRBD1. There are 14 residues in the CDR3. V lost 4 bases and J lost 0; bases outside the gene matches: 2. Germline V CDR1 and CDR2: KGHSH, LQKENI. CDR3 nucleotide sequence: TGTGCCAGCTCACAACAGGGGCACCAAGAGACCCAGTACTTC. Translation: CASSQQGHQETQYF.

The chain combines TRBV15 with TRBJ2-1; TRBD1 matches 7 bases. The CDR3 has 16 residues. V was pared by 4 bases and J by 10 bases, with 16 bases of the junction left unmatched. The germline gives CDR1 LNHNV, CDR2 YYDKDF (reference sequence). CDR3 sequence reads: CATSTLRGLTGGEQFF. The CDR3 coding sequence is TGTGCCACCAGCACCCTAAGGGGGCTGACAGGCGGAGAGCAGTTCTTC. Looking up the rest from reference TRBV15 and TRBJ2-1 gives the full variable domain: DAMVIQNPRYQVTQFGKPVTLSCSQTLNHNVMYWYQQKSSQAPKLLFHYYDKDFNNEADTPDNFQSRRPNTSFCFLDIRSPGLGDTAMYLCATSTLRGLTGGEQFFGPGTRLTVL.

V gene TRBV27 combines with J gene TRBJ2-1; D not certain. The V and J ends lost 5 bases and 2 bases respectively, with 19 bases between them. This CDR3 comprises 17 residues. In germline, CDR1 is MNHEY, CDR2 SMNVEV (reference sequence). CDR3 sequence (DNA): TGTGCCAGCAGTCTGAAAGGAAGGACCAGACCCTACAATGAGCAGTTCTTC. Translated, it gives CASSLKGRTRPYNEQFF.

The gene calls are TRBV6-1 and TRBJ2-3, with D perhaps matching TRBD1 (6 bases). In germline, CDR1 is MNHNS, CDR2 SASEGT. The CDR3 has 14 residues. V was cut by 5 bases and J by 1 base, with 10 bases left in between. The CDR3 DNA is TGTGCCAGCAGTCGGACAGCAGGCACAGATACGCAGTATTTT. Encoded protein: CASSRTAGTDTQYF.

The chain couples TRBV6-2 or TRBV6-3 to TRBJ2-3, with TRBD2 matching over 7 bases. Trimming at V came to 3 bases and at J to 0 bases, leaving 3 bases not matched to a gene. The CDR3 runs 15 residues. Germline V gives CDR1 MNHEY, CDR2 SVGEGT. CDR3 DNA sequence: TGTGCCAGCAGTTATGCGGGGGTAAGCACAGATACGCAGTATTTT. Translation: CASSYAGVSTDTQYF.